This T cell receptor (beta chain) was sequenced during a study of T-cell reconstitution after alpha-beta-depleted transplantation in children. TCRbeta library construction was performed incorporating unique molecular identifiers. TCRdb fed the PCR reads into MiXCR, producing one record per CDR3 protein. The sample lists over 400,000 distinct CDR3 sequences, over 40% occurring once. Points from the study as a whole: At one year after transplant, newly produced T cells mostly accounted for T-cell counts and diversity.

This clonotype was found many times. Its specificity is unknown. This CDR3 region has 16 residues. J gave up 6 bases and V 2 bases, and 9 bases lay outside the gene matches. From germline, CDR1 is MNHEY and CDR2 SMNVEV (reference sequence). The origin of this receptor is a girl aged 2 to 9 with aplastic anemia, due to receive a stem cell transplant. The chain recombines TRBV27 with TRBJ2-3; 9 positions match TRBD2. The sequences come from PBMCs, collected before TCRalphabeta/CD19-depleted stem cell transplant. Here the CDR3 reads CASSLLAGGTMDTQYF. The CDR3 coding sequence is TGTGCCAGCAGTTTACTGGCGGGAGGGACCATGGATACGCAGTATTTT.